This passage covers 18 T cell receptor beta chains from one sample sequenced in a study of blood T cell repertoires in COVID-19. The data were produced by immunoSEQ multiplex PCR, yet TCRdb's version contains in-frame clones alone and is incomplete. The sample includes about 280,000 clones, 75% to 90% of them seen just once. Sequencing was carried out using peripheral blood. The receptors derive from a woman in her twenties or thirties who had recovered from COVID-19.

In DNA, the CDR3 is TGTGCCAGCAGTCCACTGGGGGGGAGCAATCAGCCCCAGCATTTT. Its translation: CASSPLGGSNQPQHF. The chain employs TRBV27 and TRBJ1-5, with D possibly being TRBD1 (5 bases). Germline CDR1 and CDR2: MNHEY and SMNVEV (reference sequence). V lost 5 bases and J 1 base, leaving 12 bases between the germline ends. The CDR3 has 15 residues.

V and J are TRBV11-2 and TRBJ1-4; a possible D gene is TRBD1 (5 bases). The germline V and J ends were trimmed by 5 bases and 6 bases, with 16 bases remaining between them. The CDR3 length is 15 residues. Per the germline V gene, CDR1 is SGHAT and CDR2 is FQNNGV. CDR3 coding DNA: TGTGCCAGCAGCCCCGGGGGGGGTTTGGATGAAAAACTGTTTTTT. Amino acids: CASSPGGGLDEKLFF.

This rearrangement joins TRBV18 to TRBJ1-3; possibly TRBD1 for D (5 bases). The germline V gene has CDR1 KGHSH and CDR2 LQKENI. Trimming left V 3 bases short and J 0 bases short, with 12 bases between. The CDR3 has 16 residues. The CDR3 region has the DNA TGTGCCAGCTCACCGGAGCAGGGCAGCTCTGGAAACACCATATATTTT. It is translated as CASSPEQGSSGNTIYF.

A word on this clone: At one end, the junction sequence differs from germline, possibly due to a read error. The genes are TRBV3-1 (or the pseudogene TRBV3-2) and TRBJ1-2, with a tentative D call TRBD1 (6 bases). The germline CDR1 and CDR2 sequences are LGHDT and YNNKEL (reference sequence). CDR3 length: 14 residues. This chain's CDR3 is CASSRRRDNSGYTF. DNA of the CDR3: TGTGCCAGCAGCCGACGACGGGACAACTCTGGCTACACCTTC.

This rearrangement joins TRBV7-9 to TRBJ1-2; perhaps TRBD1 as D (5 bases). The CDR3 contains 15 residues. Trimming took off 6 bases at V and 9 bases at J, with 23 bases between the two ends. CDR1 is SEHNR, CDR2 FQNEAQ, per germline (reference sequence). The CDR3 reads CASSPGGTDPGSYTF. The CDR3 DNA sequence: TGTGCCAGCAGTCCCGGGGGAACGGACCCAGGTAGCTACACCTTC.

This chain connects TRBV11-3 to TRBJ1-1; D call uncertain. The CDR3 extends over 15 amino acids. In germline, CDR1 is SGHNT, CDR2 YENEEA. The germline V and J ends were trimmed by 3 bases and 1 base, with 12 bases remaining between them. The CDR3 DNA follows: TGTGCCAGCAGCTTGGGAGGGATGGGGAACACTGAAGCTTTCTTT. Encoded protein: CASSLGGMGNTEAFF.

This rearrangement joins TRBV19 to TRBJ1-1, with TRBD1 as a possible D gene (5 bases). The V end was cut by 6 bases, the J end by 6 bases, with 14 bases between. There are 13 residues in the CDR3. Germline V lookup: CDR1 LNHDA, CDR2 SQIVND (reference sequence). CDR3 sequence reads: CASSPGGVAEAFF. CDR3 in DNA: TGTGCCAGTAGCCCGGGGGGGGTTGCTGAAGCTTTCTTT.

CDR3 bases: TGTGCCACCAGTGATTTAAAGCGGCAGGCGTACAATGAGCAGTTCTTC. It codes for CATSDLKRQAYNEQFF. The chain uses TRBV24-1 and TRBJ2-1; TRBD2 might be the D (5 bases). The CDR3 is 16 residues long. Germline V gives CDR1 KGHDR, CDR2 SFDVKD. The V end lost 1 base, the J end lost 4 bases, and 13 bases lay between the germline ends.

The chain links TRBV14 to TRBJ2-1; no clear D. Deletions cut 5 bases from V and 2 bases from J, with 7 bases between. The CDR3 totals 13 residues. CDR1 and CDR2 (germline): SGHDN, FVKESK. In nucleotides, the CDR3 is TGTGCCAGCAGCGAGCGACCCTACAATGAGCAGTTCTTC. Protein sequence: CASSERPYNEQFF.

The table lists this clone with a count of one. The CDR3 region is CASTPGTTNTGELFF. The CDR3, as DNA: TGTGCCAGTACCCCCGGGACAACGAACACCGGGGAGCTGTTTTTT. This sequence joins TRBV19 and TRBJ2-2, with a tentative D call TRBD1 (6 bases). Trimming stripped 7 bases from V and 0 bases from J, with 12 bases between. The CDR3 contains 15 residues. Germline V gives CDR1 LNHDA, CDR2 SQIVND (reference sequence).

The chain is built from TRBV7-2 and TRBJ2-7, with D possibly TRBD1 on 6 matching bases. CDR3 length equals 15 residues. V was trimmed by 4 bases and J by 2 bases, leaving 15 bases between them. The germline V gene encodes CDR1 SGHTA and CDR2 FQGNSA. Here the CDR3 DNA reads TGTGCCAGCAGCTCGTCGACAGGCGTCGCCTACGAGCAGTACTTC. It translates to CASSSSTGVAYEQYF.

The chain couples TRBV6-2 or TRBV6-3 to TRBJ1-1; TRBD1 aligns across 9 bases. Germline assignment: CDR1 MNHEY and CDR2 SVGEGT. V gave up 4 bases and J gave up 1 base; unmatched junction bases: 7. The length of the CDR3 is 16 residues. CDR3 loop: CASSSPRDRENTEAFF. CDR3 DNA: TGTGCCAGCAGTTCCCCCCGGGACAGGGAGAACACTGAAGCTTTCTTT.

The V gene is TRBV5-4, the J gene TRBJ1-4, with TRBD1 identical over 10 bases. This CDR3 contains 16 residues. V was clipped by 4 bases and J by 4 bases; unmatched bases: 7. CDR1 SGHNT and CDR2 YYREEE come from the germline V gene (reference sequence). The CDR3 DNA sequence: TGTGCCAGCAGCCGCTCGGGGGACAGGGGTAATGAAAAACTGTTTTTT. This encodes CASSRSGDRGNEKLFF.

CDR3 DNA: TGTGCCAGCAGCCCAACGCCAGCGCGAACTGAAGCTTTCTTT. It encodes CASSPTPARTEAFF. The chain links TRBV28 to TRBJ1-1; no clear D. The CDR3 covers 14 residues. CDR1 is MDHEN, CDR2 SYDVKM, per germline. V dropped 6 bases and J dropped 5 bases, with 16 bases sitting between them. The full variable domain, completed using reference TRBV28 and TRBJ1-1, is DVKVTQSSRYLVKRTGEKVFLECVQDMDHENMFWYRQDPGLGLRLIYFSYDVKMKEKGDIPEGYSVSREKKERFSLILESASTNQTSMYLCASSPTPARTEAFFGQGTRLTVV.

The table lists this clone with a few counts. The chain uses TRBV5-1 and TRBJ1-5; tentatively, D is TRBD1 (5 bases). Trimming pared 0 bases from V and 6 bases from J, leaving 13 bases between. Germline-derived CDR1 and CDR2 are SGHRS and YFSETQ. The CDR3 is made up of 15 amino acids. CDR3 sequence reads: CASSLEGVIGQPQHF. Written as DNA, the CDR3 is TGCGCCAGCAGCTTGGAAGGGGTGATAGGTCAGCCCCAGCATTTT.

This sequence joins TRBV7-2 and TRBJ2-6; tentative D call: TRBD2 (5 bases). The V gene's germline CDR1 is SGHTA and CDR2 FQGNSA. The length of the CDR3 is 15 residues. V lost 2 bases and J 2 bases, leaving 7 bases between the germline ends. The CDR3 bases are TGTGCCAGCAGCTTAAGAGGGACTGGGGCCAACGTCCTGACTTTC. As protein: CASSLRGTGANVLTF.

The chain has TRBV21-1 and TRBJ2-3; the D segment call TRBD2 is taken from the table without a DNA check. TRBV21-1 is noted as a pseudogene. The CDR3 spans 15 residues. As DNA, the CDR3 is TGTGCCAGCAGCAAACCGGGGGGTTACGCAGATACGCAGTATTTT. Translated: CASSKPGGYADTQYF.

The chain uses TRBV7-9 and TRBJ2-3; D remains ambiguous. The V end was cut by 1 base, the J end by 2 bases, with 7 bases between. There are 14 residues in the CDR3. Germline CDR1 and CDR2: SEHNR and FQNEAQ (reference sequence). CDR3 nucleotides: TGTGCCAGCAGCTTAGTGCAGATCACAGATACGCAGTATTTT. It translates to CASSLVQITDTQYF.